These 29 T cell receptor beta chains share one sample of origin, sequenced in a study of shared clonotypes between healthy human individuals. Clones were read by immunoSEQ multiplex PCR, and TCRdb kept only the in-frame ones, dropping some. The sample includes about 2.2 million clones, roughly 91% of them seen just once. Naive CD8 cells were CD45RO-negative, positively selected for CCR7, excluding terminally differentiated effector memory CD45RA+ cells. Input material: naive CD8+ T cells from PBMCs. The receptor set was obtained from a man between 18 and 35 years old in good health. Some clones in this sample may be carry-over from other donors' samples.

The J gene is TRBJ2-1, the V gene TRBV27; D tentatively fits TRBD1 or TRBD2 (5 bases each). The CDR3 has 11 amino acids. Looked up from germline, CDR1 is MNHEY and CDR2 is SMNVEV (reference sequence). Trimming stripped 7 bases from V and 9 bases from J, with 10 bases between. The CDR3 DNA is TGTGCCAGCAAATCGGGGCGTGAGCAGTTCTTC. Translating it yields CASKSGREQFF.

The chain carries TRBV27 and TRBJ1-1; 8 nucleotides match TRBD1. The CDR3 loop spans 16 amino acids. The ends lost 6 bases at V and 0 bases at J; junction bases unmatched: 9. From germline, CDR1 is MNHEY and CDR2 SMNVEV (reference sequence). DNA for the CDR3: TGTGCCAGCAGGACGGACAGGGCGGGTATGAACACTGAAGCTTTCTTT. Encoded protein: CASRTDRAGMNTEAFF.

As concerns this clone: Distinct nucleotide sequences in the sample also encode this CDR3. The genes are TRBV5-1 and TRBJ1-4; unclear D gene. This CDR3 region has 16 residues. Trimming removed 0 bases at V and 0 bases at J, with 9 bases between. CDR1 and CDR2 (germline): SGHRS, YFSETQ. CDR3 sequence reads: CASSLEGGATNEKLFF. The CDR3 region has the DNA TGCGCCAGCAGCTTGGAAGGCGGTGCAACTAATGAAAAACTGTTTTTT.

This clone was found once. The chain has TRBV19 and TRBJ2-7; D assignment may be TRBD1 or TRBD2 (5 bases each). CDR1 and CDR2 (germline): LNHDA, SQIVND (reference sequence). CDR3 size: 14 residues. The V end was cut by 1 base, the J end by 3 bases, with 10 bases between. The CDR3 loop is CASSIVGANYEQYF. CDR3 nucleotides: TGTGCCAGTAGTATAGTCGGGGCCAACTACGAGCAGTACTTC. Using reference TRBV19 and TRBJ2-7 for the parts outside the CDR3, the full variable domain is DGGITQSPKYLFRKEGQNVTLSCEQNLNHDAMYWYRQDPGQGLRLIYYSQIVNDFQKGDIAEGYSVSREKKESFPLTVTSAQKNPTAFYLCASSIVGANYEQYFGPGTRLTVT.

The chain couples TRBV10-3 to TRBJ2-3, with 8 bases identical to TRBD2. Germline trimming cut 6 bases from V and 3 bases from J; bases unmatched to any gene: 8. The CDR3 runs 15 residues. Germline V gives CDR1 ENHRY, CDR2 SYGVKD. In DNA form, the CDR3 reads TGTGCCATCAGGCGGCGGGAGGATGGGACAGATACGCAGTATTTT. It specifies CAIRRREDGTDTQYF.

The chain couples TRBV29-1 to TRBJ2-7; 12 bases are shared with TRBD1. CDR1 SQVTM and CDR2 ANQGSEA come from the germline V gene. The CDR3 covers 16 residues. Trimming at V came to 4 bases and at J to 5 bases, leaving 12 bases not matched to a gene. CDR3 residues: CSVVGGQGALGNEQYF. The CDR3 nucleotides read TGCAGCGTTGTTGGGGGACAGGGGGCTCTGGGAAACGAGCAGTACTTC.

This clone was seen just once. The rearrangement joins TRBV27 to TRBJ1-1; a weak D match, TRBD1 (6 bases). CDR1 and CDR2 (germline): MNHEY, SMNVEV (reference sequence). There are 15 residues in the CDR3. V gave up 2 bases and J gave up 10 bases, with 20 bases separating them. The CDR3 here is CASSLKGVGVVIAFF. DNA of the CDR3: TGTGCCAGCAGTTTAAAGGGGGTTGGGGTAGTGATAGCTTTCTTT.

This rearrangement joins TRBV7-3 to TRBJ2-1; D is unresolved. The germline V and J ends were trimmed by 2 bases and 2 bases, with 10 bases remaining between them. CDR3 length: 15 amino acids. The germline V gene encodes CDR1 SGHTA and CDR2 FQGTGA. The CDR3 protein is CASSLSGFAYNEQFF. The CDR3 region has the DNA TGTGCCAGCAGCTTATCTGGGTTCGCCTACAATGAGCAGTTCTTC.

Concerning this clone itself: The junction departs from the called germline gene at one end, perhaps through a read error. The chain joins TRBV11-2 to TRBJ2-1, with 7 bases matching TRBD2. Germline V gene sequence: CDR1 SGHAT, CDR2 FQNNGV. This CDR3 spans 14 amino acids. CDR3 DNA: TGTGCCAGCAGATTAGCGGGTCCTCTCAATGAGCAGTTCTTC. Translation: CASRLAGPLNEQFF.

This clone was detected only once. The chain joins TRBV13 to TRBJ2-7, with D uncertain. The V and J ends lost 2 bases and 0 bases respectively, with 14 bases between them. Germline assignment: CDR1 PRHDT and CDR2 FYEKMQ (reference sequence). The length of the CDR3 is 16 residues. CDR3: CASSLNGPTSSYEQYF. CDR3 coding DNA: TGTGCCAGCAGCTTAAATGGACCGACGAGCTCCTACGAGCAGTACTTC.

The chain combines TRBV15 with TRBJ1-3, with D possibly TRBD1 on 5 matching bases. Germline values: CDR1 LNHNV, CDR2 YYDKDF (reference sequence). The CDR3 is 16 amino acids. V was trimmed by 2 bases and J by 0 bases, leaving 11 bases between them. CDR3 sequence (DNA): TGTGCCACCAGCAGAACCGACAGCGACTCTGGAAACACCATATATTTT. Protein sequence: CATSRTDSDSGNTIYF.

The chain is built from TRBV28 and TRBJ1-5; no firm D call. This CDR3 region has 13 residues. Trimming left V 9 bases short and J 6 bases short, with 15 bases between. The germline gives CDR1 MDHEN, CDR2 SYDVKM. The CDR3 is CASGVLVGQPQHF. CDR3 DNA: TGTGCCAGTGGGGTTCTCGTTGGTCAGCCCCAGCATTTT. The full variable domain, rest sourced from reference TRBV28 and TRBJ1-5, is DVKVTQSSRYLVKRTGEKVFLECVQDMDHENMFWYRQDPGLGLRLIYFSYDVKMKEKGDIPEGYSVSREKKERFSLILESASTNQTSMYLCASGVLVGQPQHFGDGTRLSIL.

This sequence joins TRBV7-9 and TRBJ1-1, with D unresolved. Germline V CDR1 and CDR2: SEHNR, FQNEAQ (reference sequence). V lost 3 bases and J lost 0, with 5 bases in between. The CDR3 has 13 residues. The CDR3 sequence is CASSFSVNTEAFF. The CDR3 DNA reads as TGTGCCAGCAGCTTTTCAGTGAACACTGAAGCTTTCTTT.

This rearrangement joins TRBV19 to TRBJ2-5, with D possibly being TRBD1 or TRBD2 (5 bases each). Per germline, CDR1 LNHDA and CDR2 SQIVND (reference sequence). The CDR3 length is 13 residues. Trimming took off 5 bases at V and 8 bases at J, with 15 bases between the two ends. CDR3 sequence (DNA): TGTGCCAGTAGTTGGGGGTTCGGGGAAACCCAGTACTTC. It specifies CASSWGFGETQYF.

The chain couples TRBV4-3 to TRBJ2-3; 12 nucleotides align to TRBD2. Germline V CDR1 and CDR2: LGHNA, YSLEER. This CDR3 has 19 amino acids. With V trimmed by 1 base and J by 1 base, 9 bases remained unmatched. In DNA, the CDR3 is TGCGCCAGCAGCCAAGGACTAGCGGGAGTTTTAACTGGCACAGATACGCAGTATTTT. This translates into CASSQGLAGVLTGTDTQYF.

J is TRBJ1-5 and V is TRBV11-2, with unresolved D. This CDR3 region has 13 residues. V lost 5 bases and J 1 base, leaving 6 bases between the germline ends. CDR1 is SGHAT and CDR2 is FQNNGV in the germline V gene. CDR3 sequence: CASSQFSNQPQHF. The CDR3 DNA reads TGTGCCAGCAGCCAATTCAGCAATCAGCCCCAGCATTTT.

The chain carries TRBV10-3 and TRBJ2-7; TRBD2 is a possible D gene (6 bases). The length of the CDR3 is 11 residues. Germline lookup yields CDR1 ENHRY and CDR2 SYGVKD. The CDR3 DNA follows: TGTGCGGGCGGGATGGGGTACGAGCAGTACTTC. Translating it yields CAGGMGYEQYF.

The chain employs TRBV4-1 and TRBJ1-1; D possibly corresponds to TRBD1 (5 bases). Per the germline V gene, CDR1 is MGHRA and CDR2 is YSYEKL. The CDR3 consists of 18 residues. The germline V and J ends were trimmed by 2 bases and 2 bases, with 21 bases remaining between them. CDR3 sequence: CASSQHPIVGRTNTEAFF. The CDR3 coding sequence is TGCGCCAGCAGCCAACATCCGATCGTTGGACGGACAAACACTGAAGCTTTCTTT.

The rearrangement links TRBV13 to TRBJ2-2; 8 positions agree with TRBD1. This CDR3 comprises 15 residues. Looked up from germline, CDR1 is PRHDT and CDR2 is FYEKMQ (reference sequence). Unmatched junction bases numbered 6, after V lost 4 bases and J lost 5 bases. The CDR3 reads CASSYGQGLTGELFF. In DNA, the CDR3 is TGTGCCAGCAGCTACGGACAGGGCCTAACCGGGGAGCTGTTTTTT.

As to this clone: Other nucleotide sequences in the sample specify the same CDR3. The chain combines TRBV27 with TRBJ2-2; no clear D gene. The germline V and J ends were trimmed by 3 bases and 11 bases, with 10 bases remaining between them. The CDR3 totals 12 residues. Germline CDR1 reads MNHEY; CDR2 reads SMNVEV (reference sequence). CDR3 amino acids: CASSFVFGELFF. The CDR3 DNA sequence: TGTGCCAGCAGTTTCGTATTCGGAGAGCTGTTTTTT.

Comment on this clone: One junction end disagrees with the germline gene, perhaps due to a read error. The V and J genes are TRBV9 and TRBJ2-1; TRBD2 might be the D (6 bases). The germline V gene has CDR1 SGDLS and CDR2 YYNGEE. This CDR3 comprises 16 residues. In DNA, the CDR3 is TGTGCCAGCAGCCCCCCGGTTGGACTACCAAACAATGAGCAGCTCTTC. It translates to CASSPPVGLPNNEQLF. The full variable domain, rest sourced from reference TRBV9 and TRBJ2-1, is DSGVTQTPKHLITATGQRVTLRCSPRSGDLSVYWYQQSLDQGLQFLIQYYNGEERAKGNILERFSAQQFPDLHSELNLSSLELGDSALYFCASSPPVGLPNNEQLFGPGTRLTVL.

The CDR3 bases are TGTGCCAGCAAACCGGTGGGAGCCAGTGGGGAGCTGTTTTTT. Its translation: CASKPVGASGELFF. This rearrangement joins TRBV7-8 to TRBJ2-2, with a tentative D call TRBD2 (5 bases). Germline V gene lookup returns CDR1 SGHVS and CDR2 FQNEAQ. The CDR3 runs to 14 residues. Trimming removed 7 bases from V and 8 bases from J, with 17 bases in between. The whole variable domain, remainder taken from reference TRBV7-8 and TRBJ2-2, is GAGVSQSPRYKVAKRGQDVALRCDPISGHVSLFWYQQALGQGPEFLTYFQNEAQLDKSGLPSDRFFAERPEGSVSTLKIQRTQQEDSAVYLCASKPVGASGELFFGEGSRLTVL.

V and J are TRBV29-1 and TRBJ2-1, with D perhaps matching TRBD1 (6 bases). The ends were cut back, 3 bases at V and 0 bases at J, with 15 bases in the middle. The CDR3 is 16 residues long. Per germline, CDR1 SQVTM and CDR2 ANQGSEA. Here the CDR3 DNA reads TGCAGCGTTGAGCCACAGGGCCCCAGCTCCTACAATGAGCAGTTCTTC. Residues: CSVEPQGPSSYNEQFF.

This clone occurred once. The chain carries TRBV4-3 and TRBJ2-1; D is possibly TRBD2 (6 bases). Trimming shortened V by 3 bases and J by 7 bases, and 13 bases separated the two germline ends. Germline CDR1 and CDR2: LGHNA and YSLEER. The CDR3 is 14 amino acids. CDR3 protein: CASSHGLGGNEQFF. For the CDR3, the DNA is TGCGCCAGCAGCCACGGACTCGGGGGAAATGAGCAGTTCTTC.

The V call is TRBV7-9, the J call TRBJ2-7, with 9 bases fitting TRBD1. V was pared by 5 bases and J by 6 bases, with 8 bases of the junction left unmatched. The CDR3 has 14 amino acids. Germline V CDR1 and CDR2: SEHNR, FQNEAQ (reference sequence). The CDR3 reads CASSQTGGFGEQYF. The DNA for the CDR3 is TGTGCCAGCAGCCAGACAGGGGGGTTTGGCGAGCAGTACTTC.

The V gene is TRBV7-9, the J gene TRBJ1-4; 8 nucleotides match TRBD1. V lost 4 bases to trimming and J lost 0 bases; unmatched junction nucleotides: 4. The CDR3 totals 16 residues. The germline gives CDR1 SEHNR, CDR2 FQNEAQ (reference sequence). This CDR3 reads CASSYGTGTTNEKLFF. CDR3 sequence (DNA): TGTGCCAGCAGCTACGGGACAGGTACAACTAATGAAAAACTGTTTTTT.

This sequence joins TRBV7-8 and TRBJ2-7; D is perhaps TRBD2 (5 bases). Trimming stripped 3 bases from V and 0 bases from J, with 9 bases between. Germline V gene lookup returns CDR1 SGHVS and CDR2 FQNEAQ. The CDR3 has 14 amino acids. Here the CDR3 reads CASSLDWSSYEQYF. The DNA for the CDR3 is TGTGCCAGCAGCTTGGACTGGAGCTCCTACGAGCAGTACTTC.

The count of this clone is one. The chain carries TRBV7-8 and TRBJ2-5; the D is unclear. This CDR3 contains 15 residues. Germline loops: CDR1 SGHVS, CDR2 FQNEAQ. Trimming took off 7 bases at V and 0 bases at J, with 15 bases between the two ends. Here the CDR3 reads CASTPEVVYQETQYF. CDR3 coding DNA: TGTGCCAGCACCCCGGAAGTCGTGTACCAAGAGACCCAGTACTTC.

The chain uses TRBV4-1 and TRBJ1-2; no definite D call. CDR1 is MGHRA, CDR2 YSYEKL, per germline. The V end was cut by 0 bases, the J end by 3 bases, with 17 bases between. The CDR3 extends over 17 amino acids. This CDR3 reads CASSQDSRTLADYGYTF. CDR3 sequence (DNA): TGCGCCAGCAGCCAAGATTCCAGGACCCTGGCCGACTATGGCTACACCTTC.